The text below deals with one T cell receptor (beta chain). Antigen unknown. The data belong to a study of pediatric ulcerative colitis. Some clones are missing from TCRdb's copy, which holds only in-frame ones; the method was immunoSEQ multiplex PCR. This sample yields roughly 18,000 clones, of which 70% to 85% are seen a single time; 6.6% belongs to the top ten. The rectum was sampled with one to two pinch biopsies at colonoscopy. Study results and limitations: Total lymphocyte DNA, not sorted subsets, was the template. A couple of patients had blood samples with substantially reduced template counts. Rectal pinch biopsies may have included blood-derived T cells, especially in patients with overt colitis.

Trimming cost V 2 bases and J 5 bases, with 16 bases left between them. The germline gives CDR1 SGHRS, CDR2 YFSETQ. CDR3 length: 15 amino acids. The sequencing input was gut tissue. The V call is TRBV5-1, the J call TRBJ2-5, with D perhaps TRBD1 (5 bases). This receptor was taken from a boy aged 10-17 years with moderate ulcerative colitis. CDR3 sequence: CASSFRGVVGETQYF. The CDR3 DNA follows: TGCGCCAGCAGCTTTAGGGGCGTAGTAGGGGAGACCCAGTACTTC.